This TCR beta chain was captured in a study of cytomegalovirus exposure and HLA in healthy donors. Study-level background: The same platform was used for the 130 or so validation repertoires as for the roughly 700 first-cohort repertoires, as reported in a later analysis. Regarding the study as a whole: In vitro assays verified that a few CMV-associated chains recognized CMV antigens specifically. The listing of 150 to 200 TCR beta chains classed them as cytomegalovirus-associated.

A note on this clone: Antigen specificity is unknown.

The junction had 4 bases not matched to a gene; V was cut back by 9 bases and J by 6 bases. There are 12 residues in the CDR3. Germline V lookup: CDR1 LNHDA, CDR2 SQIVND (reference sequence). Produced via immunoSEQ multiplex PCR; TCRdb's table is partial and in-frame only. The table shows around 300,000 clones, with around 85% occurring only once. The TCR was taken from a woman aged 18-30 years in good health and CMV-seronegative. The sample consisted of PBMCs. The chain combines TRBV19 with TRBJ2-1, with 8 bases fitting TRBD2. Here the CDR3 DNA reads TGTGCCAGCGGGAGGGCCGGCAATGAGCAGTTCTTC. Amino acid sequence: CASGRAGNEQFF.